This T cell receptor (beta chain) was captured in a study of blood T cell repertoires in COVID-19. Study context: Samples came from the United States, Italy and Spain, spanning acute and convalescent COVID-19.

Repertoires were generated with immunoSEQ multiplex PCR, while TCRdb's copy carries only in-frame clones and drops some. The repertoire holds about 380,000 clones, with approximately 89% as singletons. Study members were between roughly 18 and 100 years old and lived in around 24 US regions. The recovered donors of Cohort 3 showed two negative PCRs, clearance, or symptom resolution. Germline values: CDR1 SGHTA, CDR2 FQGTGA. Trimming at V came to 2 bases and at J to 2 bases, leaving 3 bases not matched to a gene. This CDR3 contains 16 residues. The receptor comes from a man aged 30 to 39 who had recovered from COVID-19. Material: PBMCs or T cells enriched from blood (not recorded which). The chain employs TRBV7-3 and TRBJ1-3; the match to TRBD1 covers 10 bases. The CDR3, as DNA: TGTGCCAGCAGCTTACTAGGACAGGGGGCTGGAAACACCATATATTTT. Encoded protein: CASSLLGQGAGNTIYF.